The source of this TCR beta chain is a study of shared clonotypes between healthy human individuals. Study as a whole: The donor group consisted of two women and a few men, aged 18 to 49.

The repertoire was sequenced with immunoSEQ multiplex PCR; TCRdb's copy has only in-frame clones and lacks some. The sample carries some 580,000 clones, more than 95% recorded once. V gave up 3 bases and J gave up 1 base; unmatched junction bases: 11. The CDR3 extends over 18 amino acids. The V gene's germline CDR1 is SGHDN and CDR2 FVKESK. What was sequenced was naive CD4+ T cells sorted from blood. Regarding subset: CD45RA+ positively selected. This sequence was found in a young woman in good health. The chain uses TRBV14 and TRBJ2-3, with 9 bases fitting TRBD1. CDR3 bases: TGTGCCAGCAGCCATGAATTTGGGACAGGGCTGCGCACAGATACGCAGTATTTT. Protein product: CASSHEFGTGLRTDTQYF.